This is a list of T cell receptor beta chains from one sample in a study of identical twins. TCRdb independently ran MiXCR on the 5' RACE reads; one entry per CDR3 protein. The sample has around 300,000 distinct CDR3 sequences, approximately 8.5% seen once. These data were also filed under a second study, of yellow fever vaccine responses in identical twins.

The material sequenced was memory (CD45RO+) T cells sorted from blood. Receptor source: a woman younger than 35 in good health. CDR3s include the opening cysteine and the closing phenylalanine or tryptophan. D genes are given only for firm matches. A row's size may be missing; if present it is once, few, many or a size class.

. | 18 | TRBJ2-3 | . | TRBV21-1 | TGTGCCAACAGCAAAGTGGCCGCAGTAGTTACAGGGGGAGATACGCAGTATTTT | CANSKVAAVVTGGDTQYF
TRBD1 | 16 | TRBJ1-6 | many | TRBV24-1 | TGTGCCACCAGGGGGTCTGGACAGGGGACAAATTCACCCCTCCACTTT | CATRGSGQGTNSPLHF
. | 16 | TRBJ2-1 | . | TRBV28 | TGTGCCAGCAGTTTATTCATGGGTTCCGTTCGTGGTGAGCAGTTCTTC | CASSLFMGSVRGEQFF
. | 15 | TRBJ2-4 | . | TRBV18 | TGTGCCAGCTCACCACCGGGCCAAACCTTAAACATTCAGTACTTC | CASSPPGQTLNIQYF
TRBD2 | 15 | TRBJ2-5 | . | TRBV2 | TGTGCCAGCAGTGGGTTTAGCGGGATACAAGAGACCCAGTACTTC | CASSGFSGIQETQYF
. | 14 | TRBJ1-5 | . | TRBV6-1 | TGTGCCAGCAGTAGGAGGGAGGCGGACCAGCCCCAGCATTTT | CASSRREADQPQHF
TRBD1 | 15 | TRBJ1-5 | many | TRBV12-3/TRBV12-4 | TGTGCCAGCACCGCCGGACAGGGGGCGAATCAGCCCCAGCATTTT | CASTAGQGANQPQHF
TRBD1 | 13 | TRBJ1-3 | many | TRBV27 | TGTGCCAGCAGACAGGGGGCTGGAAACACCATATATTTT | CASRQGAGNTIYF
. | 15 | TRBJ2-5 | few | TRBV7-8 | TGTGCCAGCAGCTTAGTGGGACCGTACCAAGAGACCCAGTACTTC | CASSLVGPYQETQYF
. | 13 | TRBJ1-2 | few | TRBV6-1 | TGTGCCAGCACCGCGGGCTTAGTCTATGGCTACACCTTC | CASTAGLVYGYTF
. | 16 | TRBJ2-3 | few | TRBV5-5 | TGTGCCAGCAGTTCAAATACCGGGACTGCAGGAAGACCGCAGTATTTT | CASSSNTGTAGRPQYF
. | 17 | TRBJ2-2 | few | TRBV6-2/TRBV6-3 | TGTGCCAGCAGTCAACCCTTCGCAGGGCTAAGATCCGGGGAGCTGTTTTTT | CASSQPFAGLRSGELFF
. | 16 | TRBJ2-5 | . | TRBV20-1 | TGCAGTGCTAGAGATTGGGGCCGGGCAGTCCAAGAGACCCAGTACTTC | CSARDWGRAVQETQYF
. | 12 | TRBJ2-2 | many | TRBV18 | TGTGCCAGCTCACCACCGGTCGGGGAGCTGTTTTTT | CASSPPVGELFF
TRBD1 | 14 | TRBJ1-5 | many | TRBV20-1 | TGCAGTGCCAGGGGACAGGGCGAGAATCAGCCCCAGCATTTT | CSARGQGENQPQHF
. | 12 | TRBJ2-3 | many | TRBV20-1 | TGCAGTGCTAAGGGGGGCGCAGATACGCAGTATTTT | CSAKGGADTQYF
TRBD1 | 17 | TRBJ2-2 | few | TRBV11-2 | TGTGCCAGCAGCCCAAGGGGACAGGGGGGGAACACCGGGGAGCTGTTTTTT | CASSPRGQGGNTGELFF